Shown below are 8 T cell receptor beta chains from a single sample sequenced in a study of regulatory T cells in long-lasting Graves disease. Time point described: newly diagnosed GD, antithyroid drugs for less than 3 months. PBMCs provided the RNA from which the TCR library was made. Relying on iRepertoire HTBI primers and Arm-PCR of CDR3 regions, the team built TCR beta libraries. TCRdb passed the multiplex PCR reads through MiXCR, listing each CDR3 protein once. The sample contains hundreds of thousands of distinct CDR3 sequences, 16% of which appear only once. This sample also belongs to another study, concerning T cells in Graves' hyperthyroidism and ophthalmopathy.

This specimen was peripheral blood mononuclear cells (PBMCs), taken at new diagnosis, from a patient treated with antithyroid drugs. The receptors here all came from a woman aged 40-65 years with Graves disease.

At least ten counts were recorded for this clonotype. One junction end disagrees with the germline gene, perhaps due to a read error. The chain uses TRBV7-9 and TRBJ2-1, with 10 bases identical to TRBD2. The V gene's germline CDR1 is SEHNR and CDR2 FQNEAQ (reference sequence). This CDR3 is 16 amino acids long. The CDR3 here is CASSVAPAGGYDEQFF. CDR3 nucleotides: TGTGCCAGCAGCGTAGCTCCAGCGGGGGGGTATGATGAGCAGTTCTTC.

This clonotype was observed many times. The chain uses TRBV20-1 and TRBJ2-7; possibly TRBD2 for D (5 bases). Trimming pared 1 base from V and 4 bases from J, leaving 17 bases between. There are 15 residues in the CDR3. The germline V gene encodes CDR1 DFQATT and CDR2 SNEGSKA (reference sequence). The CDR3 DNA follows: TGCAGTGCTAGAGGGACTTCAAGTGCCAGATACGAGCAGTACTTC. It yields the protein CSARGTSSARYEQYF.

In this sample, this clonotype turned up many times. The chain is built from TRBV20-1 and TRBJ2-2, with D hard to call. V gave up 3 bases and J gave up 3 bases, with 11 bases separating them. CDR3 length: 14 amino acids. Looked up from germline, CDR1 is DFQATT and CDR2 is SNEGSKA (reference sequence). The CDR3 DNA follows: TGCAGTGCTAGTGACCCTGACCACACCGGGGAGCTGTTTTTT. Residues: CSASDPDHTGELFF.

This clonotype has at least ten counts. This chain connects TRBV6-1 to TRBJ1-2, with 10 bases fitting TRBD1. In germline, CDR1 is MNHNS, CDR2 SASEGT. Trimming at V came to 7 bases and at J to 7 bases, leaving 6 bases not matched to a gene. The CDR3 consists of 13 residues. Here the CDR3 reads CASTRQGAGGYTF. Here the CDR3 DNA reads TGTGCCAGCACTCGACAGGGGGCAGGTGGCTACACCTTC.

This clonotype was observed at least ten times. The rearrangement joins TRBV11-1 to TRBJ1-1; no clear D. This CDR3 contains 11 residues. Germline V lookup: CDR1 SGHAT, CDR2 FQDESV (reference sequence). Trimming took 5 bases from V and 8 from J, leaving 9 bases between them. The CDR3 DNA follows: TGTGCCAGCAGCCGGGTCGGCGAAGCTTTCTTT. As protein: CASSRVGEAFF. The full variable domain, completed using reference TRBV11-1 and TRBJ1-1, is EAEVAQSPRYKITEKSQAVAFWCDPISGHATLYWYRQILGQGPELLVQFQDESVVDDSQLPKDRFSAERLKGVDSTLKIQPAELGDSAMYLCASSRVGEAFFGQGTRLTVV.

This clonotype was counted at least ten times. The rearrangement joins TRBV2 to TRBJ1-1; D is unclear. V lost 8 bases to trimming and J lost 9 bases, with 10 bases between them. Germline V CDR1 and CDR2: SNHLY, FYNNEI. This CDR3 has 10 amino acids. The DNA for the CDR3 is TGTGCCAGCCATCTTCTACAAGCTTTCTTT. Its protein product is CASHLLQAFF.

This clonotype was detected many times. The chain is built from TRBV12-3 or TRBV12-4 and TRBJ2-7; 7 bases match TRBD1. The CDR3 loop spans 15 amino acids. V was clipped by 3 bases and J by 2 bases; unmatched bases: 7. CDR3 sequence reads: CASSLRQGATYEQYF. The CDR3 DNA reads TGTGCCAGCAGTTTGAGACAGGGAGCGACCTACGAGCAGTACTTC.

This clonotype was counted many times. CDR3 DNA: TGTGCCAGCAGCTCTACGGTCGGACAGGCCTACGAGCAGTACTTC. It encodes CASSSTVGQAYEQYF. The chain links TRBV12-3 or TRBV12-4 to TRBJ2-7; 7 bases are shared with TRBD1. There are 15 residues in the CDR3. V was clipped by 6 bases and J by 2 bases; unmatched bases: 10.